The TCR beta chain under discussion was sequenced for a study of shared clonotypes between healthy human individuals. The study's findings and limits: Among the subsets, naive ones generally showed larger estimated richness than memory ones.

V was cut by 2 bases and J by 1 base, with 11 bases left in between. Per the germline V gene, CDR1 is MDHEN and CDR2 is SYDVKM. The CDR3 is made up of 15 amino acids. In regard to this clone: The antigen is not known.

Only in-frame clones appear in the TCRdb table, and some are missing; sequencing was by immunoSEQ multiplex PCR. The table includes roughly 2.1 million clones, 93% detected once. Positively selected for CCR7, the CD45RO-negative cells used as naive CD8 cells excluded terminally differentiated effector memory CD45RA+ cells. Sequenced sample: naive CD8+ T cells from PBMCs. The receptor was derived from a young man in good health. Some clones in this sample may be carry-over from other donors' samples. V usage is TRBV28 and J usage is TRBJ1-2; unclear D gene. CDR3 coding DNA: TGTGCCAGCAGTTTAGTGCCGAAACTTAACTATGGCTACACCTTC. Protein sequence: CASSLVPKLNYGYTF.